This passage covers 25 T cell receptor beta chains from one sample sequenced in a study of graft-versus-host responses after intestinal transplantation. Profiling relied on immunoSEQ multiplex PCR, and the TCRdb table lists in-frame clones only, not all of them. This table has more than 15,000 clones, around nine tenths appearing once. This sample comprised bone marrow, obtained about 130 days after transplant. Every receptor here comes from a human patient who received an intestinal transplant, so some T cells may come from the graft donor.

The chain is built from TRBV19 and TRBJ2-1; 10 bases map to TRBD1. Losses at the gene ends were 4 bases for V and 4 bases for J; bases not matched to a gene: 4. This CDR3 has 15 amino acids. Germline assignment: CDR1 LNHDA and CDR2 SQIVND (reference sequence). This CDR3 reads CASSRDRGHYNEQFF. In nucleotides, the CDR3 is TGTGCCAGTAGTAGGGACAGGGGCCATTACAATGAGCAGTTCTTC.

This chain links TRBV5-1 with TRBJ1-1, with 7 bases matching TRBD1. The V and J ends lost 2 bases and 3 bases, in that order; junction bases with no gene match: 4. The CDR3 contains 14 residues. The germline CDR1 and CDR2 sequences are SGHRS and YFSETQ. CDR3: CASSLGGQDTEAFF. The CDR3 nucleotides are TGCGCCAGCAGCTTAGGGGGCCAGGACACTGAAGCTTTCTTT. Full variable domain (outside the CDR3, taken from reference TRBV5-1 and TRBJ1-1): KAGVTQTPRYLIKTRGQQVTLSCSPISGHRSVSWYQQTPGQGLQFLFEYFSETQRNKGNFPGRFSGRQFSNSRSEMNVSTLELGDSALYLCASSLGGQDTEAFFGQGTRLTVV.

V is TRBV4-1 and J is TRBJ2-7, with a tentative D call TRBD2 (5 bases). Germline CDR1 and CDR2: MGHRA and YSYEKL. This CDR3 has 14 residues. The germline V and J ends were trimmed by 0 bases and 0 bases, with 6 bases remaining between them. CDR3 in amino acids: CASSQDRGSYEQYF. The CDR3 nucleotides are TGCGCCAGCAGCCAAGATCGGGGCTCCTACGAGCAGTACTTC.

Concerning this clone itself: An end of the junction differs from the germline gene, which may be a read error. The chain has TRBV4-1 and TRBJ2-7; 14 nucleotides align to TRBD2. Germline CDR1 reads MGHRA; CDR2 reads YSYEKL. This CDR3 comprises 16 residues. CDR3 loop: CASSHGGLAGAYEQYF. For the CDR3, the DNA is TGTGCCAGCAGCCATGGGGGACTAGCGGGAGCTTACGAGCAGTACTTC.

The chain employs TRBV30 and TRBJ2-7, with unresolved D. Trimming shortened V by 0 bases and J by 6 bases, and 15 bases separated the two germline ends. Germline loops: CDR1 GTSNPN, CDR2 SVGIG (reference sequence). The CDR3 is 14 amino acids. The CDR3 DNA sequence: TGTGCCTGGAGTGTAGGCGCCCTGAGACCCGAGCAGTACTTC. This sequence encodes CAWSVGALRPEQYF.

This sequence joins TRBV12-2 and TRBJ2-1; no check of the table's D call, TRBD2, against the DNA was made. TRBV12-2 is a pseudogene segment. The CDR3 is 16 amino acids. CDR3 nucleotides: TGTGCAAGTCCCCTCGGGCATAGCGGGAGGGAAGGTGAGCAGTTCTTC. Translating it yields CASPLGHSGREGEQFF.

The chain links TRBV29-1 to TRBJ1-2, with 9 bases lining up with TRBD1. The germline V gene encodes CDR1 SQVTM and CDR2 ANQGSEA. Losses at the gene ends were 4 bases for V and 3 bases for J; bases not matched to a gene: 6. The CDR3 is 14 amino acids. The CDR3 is CSVVEGDRDYGYTF. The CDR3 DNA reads TGCAGCGTTGTTGAGGGGGACAGGGACTATGGCTACACCTTC.

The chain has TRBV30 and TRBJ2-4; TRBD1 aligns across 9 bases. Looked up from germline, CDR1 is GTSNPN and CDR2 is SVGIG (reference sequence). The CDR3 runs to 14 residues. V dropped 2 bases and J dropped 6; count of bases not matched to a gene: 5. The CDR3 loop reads CAWSRTGVGNIQYF. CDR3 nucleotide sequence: TGTGCCTGGAGTCGGACAGGGGTAGGAAACATTCAGTACTTC.

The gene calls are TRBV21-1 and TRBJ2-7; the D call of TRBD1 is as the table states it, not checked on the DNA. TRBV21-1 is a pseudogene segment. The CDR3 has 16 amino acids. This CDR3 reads CASSKHQGLGANEQYF. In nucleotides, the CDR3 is TGTGCCAGCAGCAAACATCAGGGTCTGGGGGCAAACGAGCAGTACTTC.

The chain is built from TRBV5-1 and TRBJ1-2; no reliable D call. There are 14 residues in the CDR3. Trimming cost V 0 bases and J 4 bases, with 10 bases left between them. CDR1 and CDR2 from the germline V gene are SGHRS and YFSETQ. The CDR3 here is CASSLDFRGYGYTF. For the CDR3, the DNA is TGCGCCAGCAGCTTGGATTTCCGAGGCTATGGCTACACCTTC.

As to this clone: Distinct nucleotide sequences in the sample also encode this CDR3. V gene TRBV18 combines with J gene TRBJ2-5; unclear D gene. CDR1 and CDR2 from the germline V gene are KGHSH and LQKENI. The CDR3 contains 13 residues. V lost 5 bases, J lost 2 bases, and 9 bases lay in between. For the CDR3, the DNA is TGTGCCAGCTCAGCGTCCGGTCAAGAGACCCAGTACTTC. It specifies CASSASGQETQYF. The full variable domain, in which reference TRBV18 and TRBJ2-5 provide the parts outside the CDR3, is NAGVMQNPRHLVRRRGQEARLRCSPMKGHSHVYWYRQLPEEGLKFMVYLQKENIIDESGMPKERFSAEFPKEGPSILRIQQVVRGDSAAYFCASSASGQETQYFGPGTRLLVL.

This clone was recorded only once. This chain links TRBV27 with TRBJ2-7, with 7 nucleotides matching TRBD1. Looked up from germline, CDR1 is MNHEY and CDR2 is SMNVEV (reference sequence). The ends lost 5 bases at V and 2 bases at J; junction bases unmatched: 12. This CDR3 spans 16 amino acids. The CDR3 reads CASSPFDRVGPYEQYF. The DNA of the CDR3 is TGTGCCAGCAGTCCCTTCGACAGGGTTGGTCCCTACGAGCAGTACTTC.

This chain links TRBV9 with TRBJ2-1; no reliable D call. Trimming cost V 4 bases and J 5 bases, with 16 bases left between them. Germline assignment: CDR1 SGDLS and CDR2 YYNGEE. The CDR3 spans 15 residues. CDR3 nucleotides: TGTGCCAGCAGCCCGTACAGTTCGAAGGACAATGAGCAGTTCTTC. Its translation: CASSPYSSKDNEQFF. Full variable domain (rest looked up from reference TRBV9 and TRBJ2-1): DSGVTQTPKHLITATGQRVTLRCSPRSGDLSVYWYQQSLDQGLQFLIQYYNGEERAKGNILERFSAQQFPDLHSELNLSSLELGDSALYFCASSPYSSKDNEQFFGPGTRLTVL.

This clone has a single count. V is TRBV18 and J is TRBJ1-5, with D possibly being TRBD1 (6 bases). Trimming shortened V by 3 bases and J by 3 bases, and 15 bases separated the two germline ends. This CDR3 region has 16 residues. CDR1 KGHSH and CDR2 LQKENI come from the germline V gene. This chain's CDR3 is CASSPDTGIANQPQHF. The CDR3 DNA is TGTGCCAGCTCACCTGATACAGGGATTGCCAATCAGCCCCAGCATTTT.

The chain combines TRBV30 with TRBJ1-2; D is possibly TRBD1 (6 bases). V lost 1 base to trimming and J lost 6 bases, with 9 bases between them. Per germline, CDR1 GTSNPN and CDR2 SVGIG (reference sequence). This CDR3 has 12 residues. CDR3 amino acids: CAWSDRVDGYTF. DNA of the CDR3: TGTGCCTGGAGTGACAGGGTCGATGGCTACACCTTC.

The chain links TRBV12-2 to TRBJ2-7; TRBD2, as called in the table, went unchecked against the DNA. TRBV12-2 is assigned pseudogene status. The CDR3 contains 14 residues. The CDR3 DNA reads TGTGCAAGTCGCCCATTTCCGTCGAGATACGAGCAGTACTTC. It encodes CASRPFPSRYEQYF.

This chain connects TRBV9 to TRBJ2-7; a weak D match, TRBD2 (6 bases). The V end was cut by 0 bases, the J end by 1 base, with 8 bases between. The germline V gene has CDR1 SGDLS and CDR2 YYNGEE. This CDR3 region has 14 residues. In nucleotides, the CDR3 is TGTGCCAGCAGCGTAGGGGCGGGATCCTACGAGCAGTACTTC. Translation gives CASSVGAGSYEQYF.

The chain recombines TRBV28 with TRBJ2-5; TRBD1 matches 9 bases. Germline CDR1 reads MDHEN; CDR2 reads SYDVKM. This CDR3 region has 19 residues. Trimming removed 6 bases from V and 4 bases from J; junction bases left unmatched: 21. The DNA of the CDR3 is TGTGCCAGCAGAGATGACAGGGGGGGAGTTAGCGAGGACTTAGAGACCCAGTACTTC. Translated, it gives CASRDDRGGVSEDLETQYF.

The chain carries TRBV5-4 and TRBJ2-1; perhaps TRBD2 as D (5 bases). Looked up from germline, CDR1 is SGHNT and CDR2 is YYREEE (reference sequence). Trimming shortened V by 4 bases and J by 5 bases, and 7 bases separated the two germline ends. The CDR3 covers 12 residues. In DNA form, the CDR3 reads TGTGCCAGCAGCCATAGCGACAATGAGCAGTTCTTC. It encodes CASSHSDNEQFF.

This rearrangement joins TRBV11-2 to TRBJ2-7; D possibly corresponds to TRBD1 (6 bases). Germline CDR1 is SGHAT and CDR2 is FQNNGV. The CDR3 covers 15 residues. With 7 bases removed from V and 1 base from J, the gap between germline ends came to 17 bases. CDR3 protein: CASTEGEGRSYEQYF. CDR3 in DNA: TGTGCCAGCACTGAGGGGGAAGGGCGATCCTACGAGCAGTACTTC.

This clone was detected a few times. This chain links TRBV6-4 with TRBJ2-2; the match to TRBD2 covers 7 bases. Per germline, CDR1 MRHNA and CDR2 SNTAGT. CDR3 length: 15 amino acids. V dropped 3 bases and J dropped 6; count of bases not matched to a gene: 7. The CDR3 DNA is TGTGCCAGCAGTGATTCGAGCGGGGAGGCCGGGGAGCTGTTTTTT. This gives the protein CASSDSSGEAGELFF.

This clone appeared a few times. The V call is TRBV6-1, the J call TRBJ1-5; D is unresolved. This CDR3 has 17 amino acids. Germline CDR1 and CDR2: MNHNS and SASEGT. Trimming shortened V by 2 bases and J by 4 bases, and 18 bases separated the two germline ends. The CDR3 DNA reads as TGTGCCAGCAGTGAATCGTATGGGGTGGTGGGGAATCAGCCCCAGCATTTT. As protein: CASSESYGVVGNQPQHF.

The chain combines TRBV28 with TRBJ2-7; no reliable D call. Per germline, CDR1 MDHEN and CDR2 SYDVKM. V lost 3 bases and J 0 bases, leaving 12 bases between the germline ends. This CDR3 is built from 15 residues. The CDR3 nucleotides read TGTGCCAGCAGTTTTGTCCACCAGAGCTCCTACGAGCAGTACTTC. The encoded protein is CASSFVHQSSYEQYF.

This CDR3 reads CASSDQQGAYNSPLHF. The CDR3 DNA follows: TGTGCCAGCAGCGACCAACAGGGGGCCTATAATTCACCCCTCCACTTT. J is TRBJ1-6 and V is TRBV9; 8 bases are a match to TRBD1. The germline CDR1 and CDR2 sequences are SGDLS and YYNGEE. Unmatched junction bases numbered 4, after V lost 3 bases and J lost 2 bases. The CDR3 covers 16 residues. Complete variable domain (other parts from reference TRBV9 and TRBJ1-6): DSGVTQTPKHLITATGQRVTLRCSPRSGDLSVYWYQQSLDQGLQFLIQYYNGEERAKGNILERFSAQQFPDLHSELNLSSLELGDSALYFCASSDQQGAYNSPLHFGNGTRLTVT.

DNA of the CDR3: TGTGCCAGCAGCTCACAGGGGGCCGGGAATGAGCAGTTCTTC. Protein: CASSSQGAGNEQFF. V and J are TRBV11-2 and TRBJ2-1; 9 nucleotides match TRBD1. The germline CDR1 and CDR2 sequences are SGHAT and FQNNGV. The CDR3 runs to 14 residues. Losses at the gene ends were 4 bases for V and 7 bases for J; bases not matched to a gene: 5.